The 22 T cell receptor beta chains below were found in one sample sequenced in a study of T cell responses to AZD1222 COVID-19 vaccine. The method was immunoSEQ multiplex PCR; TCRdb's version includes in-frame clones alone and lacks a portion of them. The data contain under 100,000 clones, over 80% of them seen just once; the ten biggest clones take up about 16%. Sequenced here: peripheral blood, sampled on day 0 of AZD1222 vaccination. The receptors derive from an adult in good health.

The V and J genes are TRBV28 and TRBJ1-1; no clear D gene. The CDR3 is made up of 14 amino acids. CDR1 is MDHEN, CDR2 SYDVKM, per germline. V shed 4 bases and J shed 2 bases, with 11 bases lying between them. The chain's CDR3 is CASSSHSFNTEAFF. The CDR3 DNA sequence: TGTGCCAGCAGTTCACACAGTTTCAACACTGAAGCTTTCTTT.

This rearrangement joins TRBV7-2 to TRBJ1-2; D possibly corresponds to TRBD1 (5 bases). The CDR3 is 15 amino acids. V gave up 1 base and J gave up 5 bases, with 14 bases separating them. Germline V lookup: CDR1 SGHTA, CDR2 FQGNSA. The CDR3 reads CASSLGAGYDYGYTF. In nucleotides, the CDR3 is TGTGCCAGCAGCTTAGGGGCAGGGTATGATTATGGCTACACCTTC.

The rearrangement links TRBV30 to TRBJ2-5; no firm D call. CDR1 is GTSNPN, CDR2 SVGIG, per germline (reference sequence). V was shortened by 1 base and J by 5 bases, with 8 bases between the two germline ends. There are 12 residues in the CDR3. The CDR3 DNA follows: TGTGCCTGGAGTGGGGTTCCGGAGACCCAGTACTTC. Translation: CAWSGVPETQYF.

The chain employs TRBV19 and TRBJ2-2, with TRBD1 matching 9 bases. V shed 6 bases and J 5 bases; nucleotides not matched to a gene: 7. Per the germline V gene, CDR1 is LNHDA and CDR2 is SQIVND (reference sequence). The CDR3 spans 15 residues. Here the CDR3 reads CASRRTGESTGELFF. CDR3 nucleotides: TGTGCCAGTAGGAGGACAGGGGAGTCGACCGGGGAGCTGTTTTTT.

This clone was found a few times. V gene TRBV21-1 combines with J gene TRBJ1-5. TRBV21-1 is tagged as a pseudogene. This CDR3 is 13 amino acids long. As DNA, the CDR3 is TGTGCCAGCAGAAGGGATGGACCTGGGCCCCAGCATTTT. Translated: CASRRDGPGPQHF.

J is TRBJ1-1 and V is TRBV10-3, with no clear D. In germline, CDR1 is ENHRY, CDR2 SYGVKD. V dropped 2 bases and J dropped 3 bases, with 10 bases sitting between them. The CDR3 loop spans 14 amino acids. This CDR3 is CAISEVGRHTEAFF. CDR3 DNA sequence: TGTGCCATCAGTGAGGTGGGGAGGCACACTGAAGCTTTCTTT.

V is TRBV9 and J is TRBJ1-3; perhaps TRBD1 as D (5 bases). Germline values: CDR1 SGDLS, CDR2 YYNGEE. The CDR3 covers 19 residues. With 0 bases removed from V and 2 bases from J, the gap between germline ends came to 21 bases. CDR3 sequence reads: CASSVAPRLGGGTGNTIYF. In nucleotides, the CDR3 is TGTGCCAGCAGCGTAGCCCCCCGGTTAGGCGGGGGGACTGGAAACACCATATATTTT.

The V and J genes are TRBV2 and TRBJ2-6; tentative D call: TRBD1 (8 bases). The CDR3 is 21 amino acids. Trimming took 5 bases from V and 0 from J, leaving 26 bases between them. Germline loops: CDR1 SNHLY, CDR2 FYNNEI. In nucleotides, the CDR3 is TGTGCCAGCAGTCTGGGGGGGGACAGGAGTCCCTATGGCTCTGGGGCCAACGTCCTGACTTTC. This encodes CASSLGGDRSPYGSGANVLTF.

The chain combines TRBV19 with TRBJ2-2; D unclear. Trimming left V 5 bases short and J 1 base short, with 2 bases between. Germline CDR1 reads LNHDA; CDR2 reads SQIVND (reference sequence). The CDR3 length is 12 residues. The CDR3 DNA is TGTGCCAGTAGTTTGAACACCGGGGAGCTGTTTTTT. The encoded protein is CASSLNTGELFF.

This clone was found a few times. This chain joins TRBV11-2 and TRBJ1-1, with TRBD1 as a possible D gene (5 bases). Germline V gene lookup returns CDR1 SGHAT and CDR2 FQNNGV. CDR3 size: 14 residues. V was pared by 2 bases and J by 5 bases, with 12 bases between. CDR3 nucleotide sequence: TGTGCCAGCAGCTTATATGGGGCGCGAACTGAAGCTTTCTTT. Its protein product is CASSLYGARTEAFF.

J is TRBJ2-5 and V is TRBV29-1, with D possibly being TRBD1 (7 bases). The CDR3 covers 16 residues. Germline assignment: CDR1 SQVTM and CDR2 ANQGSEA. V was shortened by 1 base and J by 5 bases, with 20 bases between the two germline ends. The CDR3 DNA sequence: TGCAGCGTTGAAGCGTCCCCCGGAGGGGGCGTTGAGACCCAGTACTTC. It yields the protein CSVEASPGGGVETQYF.

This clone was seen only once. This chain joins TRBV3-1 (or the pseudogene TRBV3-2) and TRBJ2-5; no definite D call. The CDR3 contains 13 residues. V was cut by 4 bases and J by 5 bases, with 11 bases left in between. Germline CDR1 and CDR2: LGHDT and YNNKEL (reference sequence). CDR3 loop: CASSPSAWETQYF. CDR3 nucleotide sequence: TGTGCCAGCAGCCCCTCGGCCTGGGAGACCCAGTACTTC.

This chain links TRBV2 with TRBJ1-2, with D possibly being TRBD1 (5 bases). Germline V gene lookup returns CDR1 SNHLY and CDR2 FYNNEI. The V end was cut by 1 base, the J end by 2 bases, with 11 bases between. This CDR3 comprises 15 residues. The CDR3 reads CASSEGKGLNYGYTF. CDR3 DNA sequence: TGTGCCAGCAGTGAAGGGAAGGGGCTAAACTATGGCTACACCTTC.

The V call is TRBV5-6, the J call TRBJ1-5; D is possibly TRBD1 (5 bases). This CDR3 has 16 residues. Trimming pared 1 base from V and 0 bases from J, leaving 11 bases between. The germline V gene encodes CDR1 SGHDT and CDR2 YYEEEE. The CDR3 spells CASSLMRGASNQPQHF. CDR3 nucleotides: TGTGCCAGCAGCTTGATGAGGGGCGCTAGCAATCAGCCCCAGCATTTT.

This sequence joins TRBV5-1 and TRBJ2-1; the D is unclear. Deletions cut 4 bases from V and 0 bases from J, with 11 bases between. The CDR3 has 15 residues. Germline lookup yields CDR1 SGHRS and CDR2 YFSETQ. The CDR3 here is CASSPLGSSYNEQFF. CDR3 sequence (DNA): TGCGCCAGCAGCCCCCTGGGTAGCTCCTACAATGAGCAGTTCTTC.

In nucleotides, the CDR3 is TGTGCCAGCAGTCCGGGCGACGGGGGGCAAGGCTACACCTTC. Amino acid sequence: CASSPGDGGQGYTF. The V and J genes are TRBV27 and TRBJ1-2; a weak D match, TRBD1 (6 bases). The length of the CDR3 is 14 residues. Germline CDR1 MNHEY, CDR2 SMNVEV (reference sequence). Between the trimmed V and J ends, which lost 5 bases and 8 bases, there was a span of 18 bases.

As DNA, the CDR3 is TGTGCCAGCTCACCAGACAGGGGAAATGAGCAGTTCTTC. This encodes CASSPDRGNEQFF. V gene TRBV18 combines with J gene TRBJ2-1; 8 bases align to TRBD1. V gave up 2 bases and J gave up 7 bases; unmatched junction bases: 1. The CDR3 is 13 residues long. CDR1 KGHSH and CDR2 LQKENI come from the germline V gene.

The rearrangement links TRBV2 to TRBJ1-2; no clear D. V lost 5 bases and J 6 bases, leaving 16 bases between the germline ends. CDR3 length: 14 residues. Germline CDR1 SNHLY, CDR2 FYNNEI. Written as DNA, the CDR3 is TGTGCCAGCAGTAAGTGGACCACAGAGGATGGCTACACCTTC. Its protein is CASSKWTTEDGYTF.

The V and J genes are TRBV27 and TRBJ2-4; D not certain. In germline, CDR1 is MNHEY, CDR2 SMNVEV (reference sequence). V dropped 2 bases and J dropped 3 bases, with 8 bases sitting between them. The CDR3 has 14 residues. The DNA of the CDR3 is TGTGCCAGCAGTTTAAATCAGGACAAAAACATTCAGTACTTC. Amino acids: CASSLNQDKNIQYF.

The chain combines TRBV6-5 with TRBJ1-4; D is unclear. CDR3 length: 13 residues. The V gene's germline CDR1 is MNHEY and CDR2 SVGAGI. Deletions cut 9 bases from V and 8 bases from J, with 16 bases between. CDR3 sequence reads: CASEGLPREKLFF. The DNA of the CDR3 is TGTGCCAGTGAGGGCCTCCCTCGGGAAAAACTGTTTTTT.

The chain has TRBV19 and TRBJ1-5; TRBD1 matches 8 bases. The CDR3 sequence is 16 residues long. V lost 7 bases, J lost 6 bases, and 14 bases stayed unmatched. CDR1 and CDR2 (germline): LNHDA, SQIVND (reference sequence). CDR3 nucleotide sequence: TGTGCCAGTACCGGTGGGACAGGTCAAATGAGTCAGCCCCAGCATTTT. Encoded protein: CASTGGTGQMSQPQHF.

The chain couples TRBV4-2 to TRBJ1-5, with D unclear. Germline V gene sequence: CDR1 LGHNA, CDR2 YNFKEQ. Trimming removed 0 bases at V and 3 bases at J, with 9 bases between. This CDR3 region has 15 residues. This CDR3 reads CASSQDSSSNQPQHF. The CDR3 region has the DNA TGTGCCAGCAGCCAAGACTCCAGTTCCAATCAGCCCCAGCATTTT.